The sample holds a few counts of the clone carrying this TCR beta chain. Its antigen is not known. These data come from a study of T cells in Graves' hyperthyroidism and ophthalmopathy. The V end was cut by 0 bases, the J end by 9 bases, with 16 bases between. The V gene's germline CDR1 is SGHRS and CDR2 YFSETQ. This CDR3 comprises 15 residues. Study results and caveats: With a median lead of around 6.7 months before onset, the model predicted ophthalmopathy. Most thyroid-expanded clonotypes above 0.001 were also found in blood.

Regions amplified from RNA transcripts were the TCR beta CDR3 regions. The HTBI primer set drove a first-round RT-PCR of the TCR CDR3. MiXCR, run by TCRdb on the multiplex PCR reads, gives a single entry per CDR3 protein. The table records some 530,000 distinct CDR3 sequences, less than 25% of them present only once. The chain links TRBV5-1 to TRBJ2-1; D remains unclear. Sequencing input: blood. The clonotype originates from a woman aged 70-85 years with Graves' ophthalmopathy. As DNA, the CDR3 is TGCGCCAGCAGCTTGGAACGGGCGTGGAGTGTTGAGCAGTTCTTC. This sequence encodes CASSLERAWSVEQFF.